This T cell receptor (beta chain) was identified in a study of CD8+CD57+ T cells in acquired aplastic anemia. Across the study: Sorted CD4+ and CD8+ cells yielded about 2.9 ug of DNA on average.

It was genomic DNA that served as the template for profiling TCR beta VDJ and CDR3. TCRdb fed the reads into MiXCR, producing one record per CDR3 protein. The sample has 450,000 to 600,000 distinct CDR3 sequences, around 33% seen once. The CDR3 contains 12 residues. Germline V gene lookup returns CDR1 SGHTA and CDR2 FQGNSA. Trimming removed 1 base from V and 7 bases from J, with 7 bases in between. It was patients with CD8+CD57+ cell expansion by flow cytometry who were chosen for sequencing. The sample holds many counts of this clonotype. J is TRBJ1-2 and V is TRBV7-2; D ambiguous. The receptor was derived from a human donor with aplastic anemia. The specimen sequenced was sorted CD4+, CD8+, or CD8+CD57+ T cells (not recorded which) from PBMCs. The CDR3 bases are TGTGCCAGCAGCTTAGGGGAAAGTGGCTACACCTTC. It yields the protein CASSLGESGYTF.